This T cell receptor (beta chain) derives from a study of blood T cell repertoires in COVID-19. Study background: COVID-19 samples from acute and convalescent phases originated in the United States, Italy and Spain.

The germline V gene encodes CDR1 SGHRS and CDR2 YFSETQ. The CDR3 has 14 residues. V shed 5 bases and J shed 2 bases, with 11 bases lying between them. TCRdb's table, derived via immunoSEQ multiplex PCR, lists solely in-frame clones and lacks some. The sample shows some 160,000 clones, about 80% of them seen only once. This clonotype was obtained from a human donor in a cohort sampled during active COVID-19. This chain joins TRBV5-1 and TRBJ1-3; D might be TRBD1 (6 bases). The sequenced material came from peripheral blood. The CDR3 DNA reads TGCGCCAGCAGGGAAGGGACAACTGGAAACACCATATATTTT. It encodes CASREGTTGNTIYF.